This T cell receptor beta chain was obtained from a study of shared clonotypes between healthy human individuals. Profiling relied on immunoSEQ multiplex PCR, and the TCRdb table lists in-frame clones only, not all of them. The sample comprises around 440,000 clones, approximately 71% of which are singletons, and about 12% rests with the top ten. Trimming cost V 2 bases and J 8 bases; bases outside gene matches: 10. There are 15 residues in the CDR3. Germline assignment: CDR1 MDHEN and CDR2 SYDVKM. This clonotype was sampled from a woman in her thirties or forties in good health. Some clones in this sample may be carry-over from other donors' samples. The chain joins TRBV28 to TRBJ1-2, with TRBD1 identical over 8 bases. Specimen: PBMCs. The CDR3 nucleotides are TGTGCCAGCAGTTTAGTTTACGGACAGGGCGACGGCTACACCTTC. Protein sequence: CASSLVYGQGDGYTF.